The next 21 T cell receptor beta chains were all read from a single sample in a study of CD8+CD57+ T cells in acquired aplastic anemia. Genomic DNA acted as the template from which TCR beta VDJ combination and CDR3 sequence profiling were carried out. TCRdb called the reads again in MiXCR, with one record for every CDR3 protein. The sample comprises about 150,000 distinct CDR3 sequences, over 40% of which are singletons, and about 2.9% rests with the top ten. Selection for sequencing was limited to patients who had shown CD8+CD57+ cell expansion by flow cytometry. The sample was sorted CD4+, CD8+, or CD8+CD57+ T cells (not recorded which) from PBMCs. Receptors originate from a human donor with aplastic anemia.

V and J are TRBV10-3 and TRBJ1-1, with D hard to call. V was shortened by 2 bases and J by 1 base, with 2 bases between the two germline ends. Germline V lookup: CDR1 ENHRY, CDR2 SYGVKD. The CDR3 is made up of 12 amino acids. This CDR3 reads CAISEANTEAFF. CDR3 DNA sequence: TGTGCCATCAGTGAGGCGAACACTGAAGCTTTCTTT.

As regards this clonotype: A much larger clone lies one base from this, so it may be a read error. This chain connects TRBV6-2 or TRBV6-3 to TRBJ2-3, with D perhaps TRBD1 (5 bases). The CDR3 contains 15 residues. V lost 1 base, J lost 3 bases, and 11 bases lay in between. From germline, CDR1 is MNHEY and CDR2 SVGEGT. The chain's CDR3 is CASSYLDKGTDTQYF. CDR3 bases: TGTGCCAGCAGTTACTTGGACAAGGGGACAGATACGCAGTATTTT.

This clonotype was picked up many times. The rearrangement uses TRBV27 and TRBJ1-6, with TRBD1 matching over 9 bases. CDR3 length: 14 amino acids. Trimming at V came to 5 bases and at J to 10 bases, leaving 6 bases not matched to a gene. CDR1 is MNHEY and CDR2 is SMNVEV in the germline V gene (reference sequence). The CDR3 DNA reads TGTGCCAGCAGTCCCGGGACAGGGCAATCACCCCTCCACTTT. Its translation is CASSPGTGQSPLHF.

As for this clonotype: A read error may explain this, as a much larger clone is one base away. The genes are TRBV2 and TRBJ2-1, with a tentative D call TRBD2 (5 bases). CDR3 size: 14 residues. The V and J ends lost 6 bases and 6 bases respectively, with 15 bases between them. CDR1 is SNHLY, CDR2 FYNNEI, per germline. The CDR3 DNA follows: TGTGCCAGCAGAACTGGCTGGAGGAGCAATGAGCAGTTCTTC. Protein: CASRTGWRSNEQFF.

A remark on this clonotype: One junction end does not reproduce the germline sequence, and a read error may be involved. This rearrangement joins TRBV20-1 to TRBJ2-7; the D gene is possibly TRBD1 (6 bases). This CDR3 has 10 amino acids. Germline CDR1 reads DFQATT; CDR2 reads SNEGSKA (reference sequence). CDR3 sequence: CSARTGTSHF. For the CDR3, the DNA is TGCAGTGCCCGCACCGGGACATCTCACTTC.

CDR3 region: CASTRTGGETQYF. CDR3 coding DNA: TGTGCCAGCACCAGGACAGGGGGGGAGACCCAGTACTTC. The chain combines TRBV2 with TRBJ2-5, with 10 bases aligning to TRBD1. The germline gives CDR1 SNHLY, CDR2 FYNNEI. The CDR3 loop spans 13 amino acids. V dropped 7 bases and J dropped 5; count of bases not matched to a gene: 4.

This clonotype has a count of ten or more. The chain is built from TRBV14 and TRBJ1-3; 10 positions match TRBD1. Per germline, CDR1 SGHDN and CDR2 FVKESK. This CDR3 is built from 17 residues. V lost 0 bases, J lost 2 bases, and 4 bases stayed unmatched. CDR3 region: CASSQDFGQGAGNTIYF. Written as DNA, the CDR3 is TGTGCCAGCAGCCAAGACTTCGGACAGGGGGCTGGAAACACCATATATTTT.

This clonotype was counted many times. The chain combines TRBV6-1 with TRBJ2-7; tentatively, D is TRBD1 or TRBD2 (6 bases each). In germline, CDR1 is MNHNS, CDR2 SASEGT. Trimming left V 10 bases short and J 2 bases short, with 18 bases between. The CDR3 loop spans 14 amino acids. The CDR3 DNA reads as TGTGCCACCCGACCGTCTGGGGGGCCCTACGAGCAGTACGTC. Translation gives CATRPSGGPYEQYV.

In its sample, this clonotype was seen many times. The chain combines TRBV19 with TRBJ2-3, with 16 bases matching TRBD2. The V segment lost 5 bases and the J segment 4 bases; nucleotides outside the gene matches: 9. CDR3 length: 18 residues. From germline, CDR1 is LNHDA and CDR2 SQIVND (reference sequence). CDR3 bases: TGTGCCAGTAGTGGCACCGGGACTAGCGGGAGGGCATCAGATACGCAGTATTTT. It encodes CASSGTGTSGRASDTQYF.

This clonotype was counted many times. This sequence joins TRBV5-4 and TRBJ2-5, with a weak D call TRBD2 (7 bases). The CDR3 has 14 residues. The germline gives CDR1 SGHNT, CDR2 YYREEE (reference sequence). The V and J ends lost 1 base and 4 bases respectively, with 11 bases between them. CDR3 region: CASSLRGGGETQYF. The DNA for the CDR3 is TGTGCCAGCAGCTTGAGGGGGGGAGGAGAGACCCAGTACTTC.

This clonotype was counted at least ten times. The CDR3 loop reads CATSDGANTGELFF. CDR3 nucleotides: TGTGCCACCAGTGATGGGGCCAACACCGGGGAGCTGTTTTTT. The chain joins TRBV24-1 to TRBJ2-2, with D possibly matching TRBD1 (5 bases). Germline lookup yields CDR1 KGHDR and CDR2 SFDVKD. The CDR3 totals 14 residues. V gave up 3 bases and J gave up 2 bases, with 6 bases separating them.

This clonotype was counted ten times or more. The J gene is TRBJ1-4, the V gene TRBV19, with D maybe TRBD1 (5 bases). The ends were cut back, 4 bases at V and 5 bases at J, with 8 bases in the middle. Germline V gives CDR1 LNHDA, CDR2 SQIVND (reference sequence). This CDR3 spans 13 amino acids. This chain's CDR3 is CASSRGRNEKLFF. The CDR3 DNA sequence: TGTGCCAGTAGTAGGGGACGGAATGAAAAACTGTTTTTT.

This clonotype was found once. This may be a read error: a much more frequent sequence differs by one nucleotide. The V and J genes are TRBV14 and TRBJ2-6; 7 positions match TRBD1. The CDR3 runs 17 residues. Germline V CDR1 and CDR2: SGHDN, FVKESK. The CDR3: CASSQGKGASGVNVLTF. The CDR3 DNA sequence: TGTGCCAGCAGCCAAGGGAAGGGGGCATCAGGGGTCAACGTCCTGACTTTC.

The chain is built from TRBV2 and TRBJ1-6; D remains unclear. V was trimmed by 6 bases and J by 9 bases, leaving 18 bases between them. Looked up from germline, CDR1 is SNHLY and CDR2 is FYNNEI. This CDR3 is built from 15 residues. CDR3 nucleotide sequence: TGTGCCAGCAGCGTAATAGGTGGGGTGGGTTCACCCCTCCACTTT. The encoded protein is CASSVIGGVGSPLHF. Drawing the rest from reference TRBV2 and TRBJ1-6, the complete variable domain is EPEVTQTPSHQVTQMGQEVILRCVPISNHLYFYWYRQILGQKVEFLVSFYNNEISEKSEIFDDQFSVERPDGSNFTLKIRSTKLEDSAMYFCASSVIGGVGSPLHFGNGTRLTVT.

This clonotype appeared many times. V is TRBV9 and J is TRBJ1-1; no definite D call. This CDR3 contains 12 residues. V was trimmed by 7 bases and J by 1 base, leaving 8 bases between them. Looked up from germline, CDR1 is SGDLS and CDR2 is YYNGEE. In DNA, the CDR3 is TGTGCCAGCGGCGGGCGGAACACTGAAGCTTTCTTT. Encoded protein: CASGGRNTEAFF.

The V gene is TRBV2, the J gene TRBJ2-5; TRBD2 agrees at 8 bases. The ends lost 2 bases at V and 5 bases at J; junction bases unmatched: 7. The CDR3 is 15 residues long. The germline V gene encodes CDR1 SNHLY and CDR2 FYNNEI. For the CDR3, the DNA is TGTGCCAGCAGTGAACAAGGACTAGCTCTGGAGACCCAGTACTTC. As protein: CASSEQGLALETQYF.

The chain joins TRBV24-1 to TRBJ2-7; no definite D call. V shed 3 bases and J shed 6 bases, with 11 bases lying between them. The CDR3 runs to 13 residues. Germline loops: CDR1 KGHDR, CDR2 SFDVKD. CDR3 sequence reads: CATSDVHPGEQYF. CDR3 in DNA: TGTGCCACCAGTGATGTACACCCAGGCGAGCAGTACTTC.

This clonotype was seen repeatedly, ten times or more. The gene calls are TRBV3-1 and TRBJ2-7; 7 bases agree with TRBD2. This CDR3 contains 13 residues. Losses at the gene ends were 1 base for V and 9 bases for J; bases not matched to a gene: 6. The V gene's germline CDR1 is LGHDT and CDR2 YNNKEL (reference sequence). CDR3 sequence (DNA): TGTGCCAGCAGCCAAGTTGGGGGGGAGGGGCAGTACTTC. Its protein is CASSQVGGEGQYF.

The V and J genes are TRBV7-2 and TRBJ1-1; TRBD1 aligns across 9 bases. Germline CDR1 is SGHTA and CDR2 is FQGNSA. The CDR3 extends over 13 amino acids. After removal of 6 bases from V and 11 bases from J, the junction contained 10 bases not matched to a gene. In DNA form, the CDR3 reads TGTGCCAGCAGTCCCGGGACAGGGAGGATGGCTTTCTTT. Residues: CASSPGTGRMAFF.

As for this clonotype: This may stem from a read error, because a much larger clone lies one nucleotide away. The chain employs TRBV7-9 and TRBJ2-1; unclear D gene. V lost 6 bases, J lost 10 bases, and 13 bases lay in between. Germline V gives CDR1 SEHNR, CDR2 FQNEAQ (reference sequence). This CDR3 region has 12 residues. CDR3: CASRQSTYEQFF. For the CDR3, the DNA is TGTGCCAGCAGACAATCGACCTACGAGCAGTTCTTC.

The chain has TRBV15 and TRBJ2-7, with D possibly matching TRBD2 (7 bases). V dropped 0 bases and J dropped 5 bases, with 11 bases sitting between them. Germline CDR1 and CDR2: LNHNV and YYDKDF (reference sequence). The CDR3 loop spans 14 amino acids. The chain's CDR3 is CATSRDRGAHEQYF. The DNA for the CDR3 is TGTGCCACCAGCAGAGACCGGGGGGCTCACGAGCAGTACTTC. The entire variable domain, with the rest obtained from reference TRBV15 and TRBJ2-7, is as follows: DAMVIQNPRYQVTQFGKPVTLSCSQTLNHNVMYWYQQKSSQAPKLLFHYYDKDFNNEADTPDNFQSRRPNTSFCFLDIRSPGLGDTAMYLCATSRDRGAHEQYFGPGTRLTVT.